This entry describes one T cell receptor beta chain. Some clones are missing from TCRdb's copy, which holds only in-frame ones; the method was immunoSEQ multiplex PCR. The sample has more than 65,000 clones, nearly 95% seen once. This sample was included in a study of T cell changes during pregnancy in multiple sclerosis. Trimming cost V 5 bases and J 9 bases, with 11 bases left between them. This CDR3 region has 12 residues. Germline loops: CDR1 SGHTA, CDR2 FQGNSA. This chain joins TRBV7-2 and TRBJ2-1; D unresolved. This TCR came from a female donor with multiple sclerosis, enrolled in a pregnancy study. The specimen was peripheral blood, collected in the second trimester of pregnancy. The CDR3 here is CASSKSTGEQFF. The CDR3 DNA reads as TGTGCCAGCAGCAAATCCACGGGTGAGCAGTTCTTC.